This T cell receptor beta chain was found in a study of blood T cell repertoires in COVID-19. Turning to the study itself: The samples span acute and convalescent COVID-19 from the United States, Italy and Spain.

Trimming left V 2 bases short and J 4 bases short, with 9 bases between. The V gene's germline CDR1 is MDHEN and CDR2 SYDVKM. The CDR3 consists of 14 residues. Per the study methods: The authors estimated nucleated cell counts from reference gene primer amplification. Clones were read by immunoSEQ multiplex PCR, and TCRdb kept only the in-frame ones, dropping some. V, J and clone size derive from that table, while D and trimming were established from the DNA sequence. The table records 110,000 or so clones, more than 75% of them present only once. The sample taken for sequencing was peripheral blood. The sequence came from a man in his 60s with acute or convalescent COVID-19. This chain joins TRBV28 and TRBJ1-5; D possibly corresponds to TRBD1 (5 bases). The CDR3 here is CASSLTTANQPQHF. The CDR3 bases are TGTGCCAGCAGTTTAACGACAGCAAATCAGCCCCAGCATTTT.